Listed below are T cell receptor beta chains from one sample, sequenced in a study of shared clonotypes between healthy human individuals. Clones were read by immunoSEQ multiplex PCR, and TCRdb kept only the in-frame ones, dropping some. The sample consists of about 1 million clones, about 70% of them appearing once. Sample: memory CD4+ T cells sorted from blood. Every receptor here comes from a man between 18 and 35 years old in good health. Both conserved end residues are part of each CDR3.

CDR3 protein: CASRPVRGAGETQYF
V gene: TRBV2
J gene: TRBJ2-5

CDR3 protein: CAMGIADTQYF
V gene: TRBV7-9
J gene: TRBJ2-3

CDR3 protein: CASSGTSKVTGELFF
V gene: TRBV2
J gene: TRBJ2-2

CDR3 protein: CAWSGQGNQPQHF
V gene: TRBV30
J gene: TRBJ1-5

CDR3 protein: CASSHLDSYGYTF
V gene: TRBV18
J gene: TRBJ1-2

CDR3 protein: CASRPHEVRTASTDTQYF
V gene: TRBV23-1
J gene: TRBJ2-3

CDR3 protein: CASSLVGSGGSATTDTQYF
V gene: TRBV5-1
J gene: TRBJ2-3

CDR3 protein: CASSVPAASGHFYEQYF
V gene: TRBV9
J gene: TRBJ2-7

CDR3 protein: CASSQSSGPGTGELFF
V gene: TRBV23-1
J gene: TRBJ2-2

CDR3 protein: CASIPDRGYTEAFF
V gene: TRBV19
J gene: TRBJ1-1

CDR3 protein: CASGVRLNNEQFF
V gene: TRBV18
J gene: TRBJ2-1

CDR3 protein: CASRLGTSSGNEQFF
V gene: TRBV7-2
J gene: TRBJ2-1

CDR3 protein: CASRPKMETQYF
V gene: TRBV6-6
J gene: TRBJ2-5

CDR3 protein: CASSQVGSQPQHF
V gene: TRBV6-5
J gene: TRBJ1-5

CDR3 protein: CASTRPQGQYEQYF
V gene: TRBV6-5
J gene: TRBJ2-7

CDR3 protein: CASRRDPQETQYF
V gene: TRBV2
J gene: TRBJ2-5

CDR3 protein: CASSFDGGLSTDTQYF
V gene: TRBV7-2
J gene: TRBJ2-3

CDR3 protein: CAGWGYASGYEQYF
V gene: TRBV9
J gene: TRBJ2-7

CDR3 protein: CASSLALAAEADTQYF
V gene: TRBV5-1
J gene: TRBJ2-3

CDR3 protein: CAWRIEGEPGELFF
V gene: TRBV30
J gene: TRBJ2-2

CDR3 protein: CASSLDRRLFF
V gene: TRBV28
J gene: TRBJ1-4

CDR3 protein: CASSPDGGRHEQYF
V gene: TRBV7-2
J gene: TRBJ2-7

CDR3 protein: CASSLGRVTGTYEQYF
V gene: TRBV7-9
J gene: -

CDR3 protein: CASSYRTLSDTQYF
V gene: TRBV7-9
J gene: TRBJ2-3

CDR3 protein: CASREDRQGYGYTF
V gene: TRBV6-1
J gene: TRBJ1-2

CDR3 protein: CASSLALNQPQHF
V gene: TRBV11-2
J gene: TRBJ1-5

CDR3 protein: CASSLDLGGTGEKLFF
V gene: TRBV11-2
J gene: TRBJ1-4

CDR3 protein: CASSVDGSGSIYEQYF
V gene: TRBV9
J gene: TRBJ2-7

CDR3 protein: CASSGTRGLRETQYF
V gene: TRBV2
J gene: TRBJ2-5

CDR3 protein: CASSREDPGSGNTIYF
V gene: TRBV5-1
J gene: TRBJ1-3

CDR3 protein: CAISAASEEQYF
V gene: TRBV10-3
J gene: TRBJ2-7

CDR3 protein: CASSEHREAWYF
V gene: TRBV2
J gene: TRBJ2-5

CDR3 protein: CASSERTGAREKLFF
V gene: TRBV14
J gene: TRBJ1-4

CDR3 protein: CASSSGGFEQFF
V gene: TRBV7-2
J gene: TRBJ2-1

CDR3 protein: CAISDVGNSPLHF
V gene: TRBV10-3
J gene: TRBJ1-6

CDR3 protein: CATSSGTETYEQYF
V gene: TRBV10-3
J gene: TRBJ2-7

CDR3 protein: CASSLRDSRADTQYF
V gene: TRBV7-3
J gene: TRBJ2-3

CDR3 protein: CASRPEWQGNYEQYF
V gene: TRBV6-6
J gene: TRBJ2-7

CDR3 protein: CASSYHEGTGELFF
V gene: TRBV6-6
J gene: TRBJ2-2

CDR3 protein: CASSGQGYTYNSPLHF
V gene: TRBV6-1
J gene: TRBJ1-6

CDR3 protein: CASSLNPSGSTDTQYF
V gene: TRBV13
J gene: TRBJ2-3

CDR3 protein: CASSPQGAYGYTF
V gene: TRBV11-2
J gene: TRBJ1-2

CDR3 protein: CASSSPGEKLFF
V gene: TRBV10-1
J gene: TRBJ1-4

CDR3 protein: CASSRGTGMTEAFF
V gene: TRBV7-8
J gene: TRBJ1-1